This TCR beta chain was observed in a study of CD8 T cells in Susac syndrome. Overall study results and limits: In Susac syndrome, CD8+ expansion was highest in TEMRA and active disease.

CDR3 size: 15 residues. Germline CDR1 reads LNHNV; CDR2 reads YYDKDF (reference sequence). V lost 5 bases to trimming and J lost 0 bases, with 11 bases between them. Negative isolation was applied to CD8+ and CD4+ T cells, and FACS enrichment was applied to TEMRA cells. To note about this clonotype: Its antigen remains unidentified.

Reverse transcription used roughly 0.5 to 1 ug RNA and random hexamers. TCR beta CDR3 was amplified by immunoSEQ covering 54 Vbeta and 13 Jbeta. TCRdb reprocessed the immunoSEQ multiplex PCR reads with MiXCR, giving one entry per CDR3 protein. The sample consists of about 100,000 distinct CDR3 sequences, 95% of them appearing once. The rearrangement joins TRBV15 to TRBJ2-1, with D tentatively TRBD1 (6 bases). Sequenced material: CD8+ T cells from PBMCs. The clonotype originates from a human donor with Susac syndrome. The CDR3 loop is CATSPIGGSYNEQFF. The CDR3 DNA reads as TGTGCCACCAGCCCTATAGGGGGCTCCTACAATGAGCAGTTCTTC.